These 25 T cell receptor beta chains originate from one sample sequenced in a study of blood T cell repertoires in COVID-19. TCRdb's copy holds only in-frame clones and misses some; the assay was immunoSEQ multiplex PCR. The sample lists 65,000 or so clones; more than 75% were seen once. Sequenced: peripheral blood. The receptors originated from a man aged 55 to 70 with acute or convalescent COVID-19.

There are a few counts of this clone. CDR3 in DNA: TGCGCCAGCAGCTTGGAGGGGTCGGGTTACGAGCAGTACTTC. Residues: CASSLEGSGYEQYF. The chain has TRBV5-1 and TRBJ2-7; D may be TRBD1 (5 bases). Deletions cut 0 bases from V and 4 bases from J, with 11 bases between. The CDR3 sequence is 14 residues long. Germline V CDR1 and CDR2: SGHRS, YFSETQ.

The chain links TRBV19 to TRBJ2-1; D remains unclear. The CDR3 consists of 12 residues. V was shortened by 3 bases and J by 3 bases, with 3 bases between the two germline ends. Germline CDR1 and CDR2: LNHDA and SQIVND (reference sequence). CDR3 coding DNA: TGTGCCAGTAGTATTAACTACAATGAGCAGTTCTTC. Protein: CASSINYNEQFF. Full variable domain (rest looked up from reference TRBV19 and TRBJ2-1): DGGITQSPKYLFRKEGQNVTLSCEQNLNHDAMYWYRQDPGQGLRLIYYSQIVNDFQKGDIAEGYSVSREKKESFPLTVTSAQKNPTAFYLCASSINYNEQFFGPGTRLTVL.

The CDR3 here is CASSPGRGDEKLFF. CDR3 DNA: TGTGCCAGCTCACCGGGGCGAGGTGATGAAAAACTGTTTTTT. The gene calls are TRBV18 and TRBJ1-4, with a possible D match to TRBD1 (5 bases). CDR3 length: 14 residues. The V end was cut by 3 bases, the J end by 6 bases, with 11 bases between. In germline, CDR1 is KGHSH, CDR2 LQKENI.

The J gene is TRBJ1-2, the V gene TRBV10-3, with unresolved D. V lost 2 bases, J lost 8 bases, and 15 bases lay in between. There are 14 residues in the CDR3. Looked up from germline, CDR1 is ENHRY and CDR2 is SYGVKD. The CDR3 protein is CAISEDVKGGGYTF. In DNA, the CDR3 is TGTGCCATCAGTGAGGATGTAAAGGGAGGCGGCTACACCTTC.

As DNA, the CDR3 is TGTGCCAGCAGCTTGGCCGGACAGGGGGTCTTTGGAAACACCATATATTTT. As protein: CASSLAGQGVFGNTIYF. The chain carries TRBV5-5 and TRBJ1-3; 10 positions agree with TRBD1. Germline lookup yields CDR1 SGHKS and CDR2 YYEKEE (reference sequence). Trimming at V came to 0 bases and at J to 3 bases, leaving 6 bases not matched to a gene. This CDR3 has 17 amino acids.

The chain uses TRBV19 and TRBJ2-1; the match to TRBD1 covers 11 bases. The V gene's germline CDR1 is LNHDA and CDR2 SQIVND (reference sequence). V was clipped by 5 bases and J by 4 bases; unmatched bases: 4. This CDR3 comprises 15 residues. The CDR3 sequence: CASSLGQGAYNEQFF. The CDR3 DNA is TGTGCCAGTAGTCTCGGACAGGGGGCGTACAATGAGCAGTTCTTC.

The V and J genes are TRBV5-4 and TRBJ2-5; no firm D call. The V and J ends lost 4 bases and 3 bases respectively, with 7 bases between them. The CDR3 extends over 12 amino acids. The germline V gene has CDR1 SGHNT and CDR2 YYREEE (reference sequence). This CDR3 is CASSVPKETQYF. As DNA, the CDR3 is TGTGCCAGCAGCGTACCTAAAGAGACCCAGTACTTC.

This sequence joins TRBV6-1 and TRBJ2-3; D is perhaps TRBD2 (6 bases). The CDR3 totals 17 residues. CDR1 and CDR2 (germline): MNHNS, SASEGT. V lost 1 base and J lost 6, with 20 bases in between. The CDR3 here is CASSEERGEALMDTQYF. CDR3 bases: TGTGCCAGCAGTGAAGAGCGAGGGGAGGCCCTAATGGATACGCAGTATTTT.

This clone was detected a few times. V and J are TRBV19 and TRBJ2-3; possibly TRBD2 for D (6 bases). Trimming left V 5 bases short and J 9 bases short, with 21 bases between. Germline V CDR1 and CDR2: LNHDA, SQIVND (reference sequence). The CDR3 is 15 residues long. The CDR3 sequence is CASSPPRAAGGTQYF. CDR3 DNA: TGTGCCAGTAGTCCCCCGAGGGCGGCCGGAGGGACGCAGTATTTT.

About this clone: Other DNA sequences in the sample encode the same CDR3. This sequence joins TRBV7-9 and TRBJ1-4; D is ambiguous. V was pared by 3 bases and J by 5 bases, with 7 bases between. The CDR3 consists of 13 residues. Looked up from germline, CDR1 is SEHNR and CDR2 is FQNEAQ (reference sequence). In nucleotides, the CDR3 is TGTGCCAGCAGCTTGAACGGGAATGAAAAACTGTTTTTT. It yields the protein CASSLNGNEKLFF.

The chain combines TRBV19 with TRBJ1-1; possibly TRBD1 for D (6 bases). Germline CDR1 is LNHDA and CDR2 is SQIVND (reference sequence). CDR3 size: 12 residues. The ends were cut back, 5 bases at V and 9 bases at J, with 13 bases in the middle. CDR3 DNA sequence: TGTGCCAGTAGTCTTTTACAGGGTCAAGCTTTCTTT. Protein product: CASSLLQGQAFF.

V and J are TRBV11-2 and TRBJ2-5; D may be TRBD2 (6 bases). CDR3 length: 14 residues. V lost 5 bases to trimming and J lost 7 bases, with 17 bases between them. Per germline, CDR1 SGHAT and CDR2 FQNNGV. CDR3 amino acids: CASSPRGDGGTQYF. The CDR3 DNA is TGTGCCAGCAGCCCCAGAGGCGACGGGGGGACCCAGTACTTC.

Concerning this clone itself: The junction and the germline gene differ at one end; a read error may be behind it. The V gene is TRBV19, the J gene TRBJ1-2; weak D call: TRBD1 (5 bases). The CDR3 is 10 residues long. CDR1 LNHDA and CDR2 SQIVND come from the germline V gene (reference sequence). The CDR3 region has the DNA TGTGCCAGTGGGTACTCGGACACCTACTTC. This encodes CASGYSDTYF.

The chain is built from TRBV7-2 and TRBJ1-5; D ambiguous. Trimming pared 5 bases from V and 5 bases from J, leaving 10 bases between. There are 13 residues in the CDR3. From germline, CDR1 is SGHTA and CDR2 FQGNSA. The DNA for the CDR3 is TGTGCCAGCAGCCGCGGCCCAGATCAGCCCCAGCATTTT. Its translation: CASSRGPDQPQHF.

The gene calls are TRBV5-5 and TRBJ1-4; 7 bases map to TRBD1. The CDR3 totals 16 residues. Germline values: CDR1 SGHKS, CDR2 YYEKEE (reference sequence). V lost 0 bases and J lost 8; bases outside the gene matches: 10. The CDR3 spells CASSLEGAGVFEKLFF. CDR3 in DNA: TGTGCCAGCAGCTTGGAGGGGGCCGGAGTCTTCGAAAAACTGTTTTTT.

The J gene is TRBJ1-1, the V gene TRBV12-5; no firm D call. Looked up from germline, CDR1 is LGHNT and CDR2 is FRNRAP. The CDR3 runs 14 residues. Trimming removed 0 bases at V and 1 base at J, with 6 bases between. CDR3 sequence: CASGLVTTNTEAFF. CDR3 nucleotide sequence: TGTGCTAGTGGTTTGGTAACTACGAACACTGAAGCTTTCTTT.

J is TRBJ1-2 and V is TRBV19; D remains unclear. Germline V gene data show CDR1 as LNHDA and CDR2 as SQIVND (reference sequence). This CDR3 comprises 13 residues. V was clipped by 7 bases and J by 8 bases, with 17 bases between them. This chain's CDR3 is CASTAFLPRGYTF. Here the CDR3 DNA reads TGTGCCAGTACCGCGTTCCTGCCGCGGGGCTACACCTTC.

This chain joins TRBV11-2 and TRBJ2-2; the D is unclear. Between the trimmed V and J ends, which lost 1 base and 1 base, there was a span of 7 bases. The CDR3 sequence is 15 residues long. Germline CDR1 reads SGHAT; CDR2 reads FQNNGV. CDR3 protein: CASSLVGRNTGELFF. DNA for the CDR3: TGTGCCAGCAGCTTAGTGGGCCGGAACACCGGGGAGCTGTTTTTT.

The gene calls are TRBV9 and TRBJ1-2, with D uncertain. The V gene lost 5 bases and the J gene lost 7 bases, with 21 bases spanning the gap. This CDR3 is 15 amino acids long. Germline lookup yields CDR1 SGDLS and CDR2 YYNGEE. The CDR3 region has the DNA TGTGCCAGCAGTGCCAATCCTGCCCCTCCCGGTGGCTACACCTTC. This sequence encodes CASSANPAPPGGYTF. Using reference TRBV9 and TRBJ1-2 for the parts outside the CDR3, the full variable domain is DSGVTQTPKHLITATGQRVTLRCSPRSGDLSVYWYQQSLDQGLQFLIQYYNGEERAKGNILERFSAQQFPDLHSELNLSSLELGDSALYFCASSANPAPPGGYTFGSGTRLTVV.

The J gene is TRBJ1-1, the V gene TRBV5-1; no firm D call. Germline loops: CDR1 SGHRS, CDR2 YFSETQ. With 0 bases removed from V and 7 bases from J, the gap between germline ends came to 19 bases. The CDR3 contains 16 residues. The CDR3 DNA reads TGCGCCAGCAGCTTGGTTTTGGGTGTTACGGGGAGTGAAGCTTTCTTT. It translates to CASSLVLGVTGSEAFF.

The chain combines TRBV9 with TRBJ2-7; 10 bases agree with TRBD2. The germline gives CDR1 SGDLS, CDR2 YYNGEE. The CDR3 is 17 residues long. Losses at the gene ends were 4 bases for V and 3 bases for J; bases not matched to a gene: 13. CDR3 coding DNA: TGTGCCAGCAGCCCTTCGGGGGAGCGGGGGGGATTCTACGAGCAGTACTTC. Amino acids: CASSPSGERGGFYEQYF.

The chain is built from TRBV19 and TRBJ1-5; TRBD1 aligns across 9 bases. Germline V gives CDR1 LNHDA, CDR2 SQIVND (reference sequence). V was clipped by 3 bases and J by 5 bases; unmatched bases: 2. This CDR3 comprises 14 residues. The CDR3 spells CASSIRQGDQPQHF. The DNA for the CDR3 is TGTGCCAGTAGTATCCGACAGGGGGATCAGCCCCAGCATTTT. The entire variable domain, with the rest obtained from reference TRBV19 and TRBJ1-5, is as follows: DGGITQSPKYLFRKEGQNVTLSCEQNLNHDAMYWYRQDPGQGLRLIYYSQIVNDFQKGDIAEGYSVSREKKESFPLTVTSAQKNPTAFYLCASSIRQGDQPQHFGDGTRLSIL.

The V and J genes are TRBV3-1 (or the pseudogene TRBV3-2) and TRBJ1-2, with a weak D call TRBD1 (5 bases). From germline, CDR1 is LGHDT and CDR2 YNNKEL (reference sequence). The length of the CDR3 is 14 residues. With 3 bases removed from V and 5 bases from J, the gap between germline ends came to 13 bases. The CDR3 DNA reads TGTGCCAGCAGCCATCCCAGGGCTGAATATGGCTACACCTTC. Translating it yields CASSHPRAEYGYTF.

This chain connects TRBV19 to TRBJ1-6; TRBD1 matches at 10 bases. V gave up 7 bases and J gave up 8 bases; unmatched junction bases: 2. This CDR3 comprises 13 residues. The germline CDR1 and CDR2 sequences are LNHDA and SQIVND (reference sequence). As DNA, the CDR3 is TGTGCCAGTAAGGGGACAGGGGATTCACCCCTCCACTTT. It specifies CASKGTGDSPLHF.

This clone has only one observation. The chain has TRBV27 and TRBJ2-7; the D gene is possibly TRBD1 (6 bases). V shed 5 bases and J shed 6 bases, with 11 bases lying between them. This CDR3 comprises 12 residues. The germline V gene encodes CDR1 MNHEY and CDR2 SMNVEV (reference sequence). This CDR3 is CASSPQGGEQYF. Here the CDR3 DNA reads TGTGCCAGCAGTCCGCAAGGGGGCGAGCAGTACTTC.